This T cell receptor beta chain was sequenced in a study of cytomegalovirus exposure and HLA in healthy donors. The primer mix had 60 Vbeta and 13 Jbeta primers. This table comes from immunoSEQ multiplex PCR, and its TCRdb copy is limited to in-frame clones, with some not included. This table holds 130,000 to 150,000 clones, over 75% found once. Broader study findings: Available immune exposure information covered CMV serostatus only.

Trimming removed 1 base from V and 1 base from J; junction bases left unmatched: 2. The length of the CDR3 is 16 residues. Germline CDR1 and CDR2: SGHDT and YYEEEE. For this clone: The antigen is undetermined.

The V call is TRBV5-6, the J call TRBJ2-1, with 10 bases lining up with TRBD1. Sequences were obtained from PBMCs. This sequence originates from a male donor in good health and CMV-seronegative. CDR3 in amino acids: CASSLLDRGSYNEQFF. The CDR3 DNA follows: TGTGCCAGCAGCTTGCTGGACAGGGGGTCCTACAATGAGCAGTTCTTC. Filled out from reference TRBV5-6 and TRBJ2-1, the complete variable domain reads DAGVTQSPTHLIKTRGQQVTLRCSPKSGHDTVSWYQQALGQGPQFIFQYYEEEERQRGNFPDRFSGHQFPNYSSELNVNALLLGDSALYLCASSLLDRGSYNEQFFGPGTRLTVL.